This is a list of T cell receptor beta chains from one sample in a study of cytomegalovirus exposure and HLA in healthy donors. Sequencing used immunoSEQ multiplex PCR; TCRdb keeps in-frame clones, though not all of them. The sample yields over 150,000 clones, about 65% seen once. Sequenced input: PBMCs. The receptors derive from a woman younger than 35 in good health and CMV-seropositive. CDR3s include the opening cysteine and the closing phenylalanine or tryptophan. D genes are given only for firm matches. Some rows have no size entry. The others give once, few or many, or a class for an expanded clone.

J: TRBJ1-2; D: TRBD1; size: -; V: TRBV28; CDR3: CASSSEGAGGYTF; DNA: TGTGCCAGCAGTTCTGAGGGGGCAGGTGGCTACACCTTC
J: TRBJ2-7; D: -; size: -; V: TRBV12-2; CDR3: CASRLEIGQGMNEQYF; DNA: TGTGCAAGTCGCTTAGAAATAGGGCAGGGAATGAACGAGCAGTACTTC
J: TRBJ1-6; D: -; size: -; V: TRBV4-1; CDR3: CASSQGLGQTNSPLHF; DNA: TGCGCCAGCAGCCAAGGGTTAGGACAGACTAATTCACCCCTCCACTTT
J: TRBJ2-5; D: TRBD2; size: -; V: TRBV9; CDR3: CASSVESLAGQETQYF; DNA: TGTGCCAGCAGCGTAGAGAGTCTAGCGGGGCAAGAGACCCAGTACTTC
J: TRBJ1-1; D: -; size: -; V: TRBV30; CDR3: CAWGRENTEAFF; DNA: TGTGCCTGGGGCAGGGAGAACACTGAAGCTTTCTTT
J: TRBJ1-5; D: TRBD1; size: few; V: TRBV19; CDR3: CASRPGQVNQPQHF; DNA: TGTGCCAGTAGACCCGGACAGGTCAATCAGCCCCAGCATTTT
J: TRBJ2-7; D: -; size: -; V: TRBV11-3; CDR3: CASSRTYRVPTYEQYF; DNA: TGTGCCAGCAGCCGTACCTACAGGGTTCCGACCTACGAGCAGTACTTC
J: TRBJ1-3; D: TRBD1; size: -; V: TRBV10-3; CDR3: CAISGDRVLLSSGNTIYF; DNA: TGTGCCATCAGTGGGGACAGAGTACTACTTTCCTCTGGAAACACTATATATTTT
J: TRBJ1-2; D: -; size: few; V: TRBV7-6; CDR3: CASSLSGDYGYTF; DNA: TGTGCCAGCAGCTTATCAGGGGACTATGGCTACACCTTC
J: TRBJ1-2; D: TRBD1; size: -; V: TRBV27; CDR3: CASSFGTGAYGYTF; DNA: TGTGCCAGCAGTTTTGGGACAGGGGCCTATGGCTACACCTTC
J: TRBJ2-7; D: -; size: once; V: TRBV2; CDR3: CASSEGQGTYEQYF; DNA: TGTGCCAGCAGTGAGGGGCAGGGAACCTACGAGCAGTACTTC
J: TRBJ1-1; D: -; size: -; V: TRBV18; CDR3: CASSPLREPTEAFF; DNA: TGTGCCAGCTCACCACTGAGAGAGCCCACTGAAGCTTTCTTT
J: TRBJ1-5; D: -; size: -; V: TRBV28; CDR3: CASIQGGSQPQHF; DNA: TGTGCCAGCATACAGGGCGGTAGCCAGCCCCAGCATTTT
J: TRBJ2-5; D: TRBD2; size: -; V: TRBV13; CDR3: CASSLGGLAGSILETQYF; DNA: TGTGCCAGCAGCTTAGGCGGTCTAGCGGGTAGTATTCTGGAGACCCAGTACTTC
J: TRBJ2-5; D: TRBD2; size: -; V: TRBV2; CDR3: CASSGVLPRAGDQETQYF; DNA: TGTGCCAGCAGTGGAGTCCTCCCCAGGGCGGGGGACCAAGAGACCCAGTACTTC
J: TRBJ2-7; D: TRBD2; size: -; V: TRBV18; CDR3: CASSPTSGGNYEQYF; DNA: TGTGCCAGCTCCCCCACTAGCGGGGGCAACTACGAGCAGTACTTC
J: TRBJ2-1; D: TRBD2; size: -; V: TRBV7-6; CDR3: CASSLALPSGGRGSYNEQFF; DNA: TGTGCCAGCAGCTTAGCGCTACCTAGCGGGGGCCGCGGCTCCTACAATGAGCAGTTCTTC
J: TRBJ1-2; D: -; size: -; V: TRBV27; CDR3: CASRFGLHYGYTF; DNA: TGTGCCAGCAGATTCGGACTCCACTATGGCTACACCTTC
J: TRBJ2-7; D: -; size: -; V: TRBV28; CDR3: CASSQQWTEPYEQYF; DNA: TGTGCCAGCAGTCAGCAATGGACAGAACCCTACGAGCAGTACTTC
J: TRBJ1-5; D: -; size: once; V: TRBV6-4; CDR3: CASSESGDQPQHF; DNA: TGTGCCAGCAGTGAATCCGGGGATCAGCCCCAGCATTTT
J: TRBJ1-1; D: TRBD1; size: few; V: TRBV28; CDR3: CASSFGPGQGAVTEAFF; DNA: TGTGCCAGCAGTTTTGGCCCGGGACAGGGGGCGGTCACTGAAGCTTTCTTT
J: TRBJ1-2; D: TRBD1; size: -; V: TRBV27; CDR3: CASSSLQTRGHNGYTF; DNA: TGTGCCAGCAGTTCCCTCCAGACAAGGGGGCATAATGGCTACACCTTC
J: TRBJ1-5; D: TRBD1; size: -; V: TRBV2; CDR3: CASRGQGINQPQHF; DNA: TGTGCCAGCAGGGGACAGGGAATCAATCAGCCCCAGCATTTT
J: TRBJ2-7; D: -; size: -; V: TRBV11-2; CDR3: CASSRLSGGREQYF; DNA: TGTGCCAGCAGTCGACTTAGCGGTGGCAGGGAGCAGTACTTC
J: TRBJ2-7; D: -; size: -; V: TRBV5-8; CDR3: CASSLQFREQYF; DNA: TGTGCCAGCAGCTTGCAGTTCCGTGAGCAGTACTTC
J: TRBJ2-2; D: TRBD1; size: -; V: TRBV5-6; CDR3: CASSSVARGRGTGELFF; DNA: TGTGCCAGCAGCTCGGTAGCCAGGGGGCGGGGTACCGGGGAGCTGTTTTTT
J: TRBJ1-6; D: -; size: -; V: TRBV23-1; CDR3: CASTLRPWRNSPLHF; DNA: TGCGCCAGCACACTACGCCCGTGGAGGAATTCACCCCTCCACTTT
J: TRBJ2-7; D: -; size: -; V: TRBV6-6; CDR3: CASRERRSRAF; DNA: TGTGCCAGCAGAGAGCGGAGATCAAGGGCCTTC
J: TRBJ1-2; D: TRBD1; size: few; V: TRBV13; CDR3: CASSSGQTKTYGYTF; DNA: TGTGCCAGCAGCTCGGGACAGACGAAGACATATGGCTACACCTTC
J: TRBJ2-2; D: -; size: few; V: TRBV7-9; CDR3: CASSLTENTGELFF; DNA: TGTGCCAGCAGCTTGACAGAAAACACCGGGGAGCTGTTTTTT
J: TRBJ2-7; D: -; size: -; V: TRBV7-2; CDR3: CASSYRVHEQYF; DNA: TGTGCCAGCAGCTACAGGGTGCACGAGCAGTACTTC
J: TRBJ1-4; D: TRBD1; size: -; V: TRBV28; CDR3: CASISGQADEKLFF; DNA: TGTGCCAGCATTAGTGGACAGGCGGATGAAAAACTGTTTTTT
J: TRBJ2-2; D: TRBD2; size: -; V: TRBV4-1; CDR3: CASRQGLAGTGELFF; DNA: TGCGCCAGCAGACAAGGACTAGCGGGCACCGGGGAGCTGTTTTTT
J: TRBJ2-7; D: TRBD1; size: -; V: TRBV7-9; CDR3: CASSGQGAKFEQYF; DNA: TGTGCCAGCAGCGGACAGGGGGCCAAATTCGAGCAGTACTTC
J: TRBJ2-2; D: TRBD2; size: once; V: TRBV28; CDR3: CASSSIREGGGELFF; DNA: TGTGCCAGCAGTTCTATTCGGGAGGGCGGCGGGGAGCTGTTTTTT
J: TRBJ1-6; D: -; size: few; V: TRBV6-5; CDR3: CASSNGLKNSPLHF; DNA: TGTGCCAGCAGTAACGGACTCAAAAATTCCCCCCTCCACTTT
J: TRBJ1-2; D: -; size: -; V: TRBV7-2; CDR3: CASDAGLALYYGYTF; DNA: TGTGCCAGCGATGCAGGGCTCGCCCTGTACTATGGCTACACCTTC
J: TRBJ2-5; D: TRBD2; size: -; V: TRBV7-3; CDR3: CASSPLAGTSGSETQYF; DNA: TGTGCCAGCAGCCCTTTAGCCGGGACTAGCGGGTCAGAGACCCAGTACTTC
J: TRBJ1-2; D: -; size: -; V: TRBV5-4; CDR3: CASSLKGGTRGYTF; DNA: TGTGCCAGCAGCTTGAAAGGAGGGACGAGGGGCTACACCTTC
J: TRBJ1-3; D: -; size: -; V: TRBV18; CDR3: CASSPTSDSGNTIYF; DNA: TGTGCCAGCTCACCTACATCTGACTCTGGAAACACCATATATTTT
J: TRBJ1-4; D: -; size: few; V: TRBV4-3; CDR3: CASGGAGGNEKLFF; DNA: TGCGCCAGCGGGGGCGCGGGCGGTAATGAAAAACTGTTTTTT
J: TRBJ2-7; D: TRBD1; size: -; V: TRBV30; CDR3: CAWSSGYVRGRIYEQYF; DNA: TGTGCCTGGAGTTCCGGGTACGTGAGGGGGCGAATCTACGAGCAGTACTTC
J: TRBJ1-2; D: -; size: -; V: TRBV30; CDR3: CAWRGEGVGGYTF; DNA: TGTGCCTGGAGAGGGGAGGGAGTGGGGGGCTACACCTTC
J: TRBJ2-3; D: -; size: -; V: TRBV7-2; CDR3: CASSSLQGTQYF; DNA: TGTGCCAGCAGCTCATTACAGGGAACGCAGTATTTT
J: TRBJ2-1; D: TRBD2; size: -; V: TRBV4-1; CDR3: CASSPAVAGVATYNEQFF; DNA: TGCGCCAGCAGCCCGGCGGTAGCGGGAGTAGCCACCTACAATGAGCAGTTCTTC
J: TRBJ2-3; D: -; size: -; V: TRBV9; CDR3: CASSVDVGAGDTQYF; DNA: TGTGCCAGCAGCGTAGATGTGGGGGCCGGAGATACGCAGTATTTT